Presented here are 17 T cell receptor beta chains from one specimen sequenced in a study of T cell changes during pregnancy in multiple sclerosis. Repertoires were generated with immunoSEQ multiplex PCR, while TCRdb's copy carries only in-frame clones and drops some. Among approximately 45,000 clones listed, more than 90% were seen once. Specimen: CD4+ T cells from peripheral blood mononuclear cells, collected in the first trimester of pregnancy. The receptor source for this set is a female donor with multiple sclerosis, enrolled in a pregnancy study.

V and J are TRBV4-3 and TRBJ1-5, with 7 positions matching TRBD1. The CDR3 is 15 residues long. V shed 0 bases and J 9 bases; nucleotides not matched to a gene: 8. Germline values: CDR1 LGHNA, CDR2 YSLEER. CDR3 coding DNA: TGCGCCAGCAGCCAAGATCACAGGGGACAAGGGCCCCAGCATTTT. This gives the protein CASSQDHRGQGPQHF.

The chain employs TRBV2 and TRBJ1-5, with D possibly TRBD1 on 5 matching bases. Trimming pared 6 bases from V and 5 bases from J, leaving 11 bases between. Germline V gives CDR1 SNHLY, CDR2 FYNNEI. The CDR3 is 13 residues long. The CDR3 bases are TGTGCCAGCAGGAGGGGAGGCGATCAGCCCCAGCATTTT. Protein sequence: CASRRGGDQPQHF. Variable domain in full (rest from reference TRBV2 and TRBJ1-5): EPEVTQTPSHQVTQMGQEVILRCVPISNHLYFYWYRQILGQKVEFLVSFYNNEISEKSEIFDDQFSVERPDGSNFTLKIRSTKLEDSAMYFCASRRGGDQPQHFGDGTRLSIL.

This clone was picked up one time. The chain combines TRBV20-1 with TRBJ1-4, with no clear D. Per the germline V gene, CDR1 is DFQATT and CDR2 is SNEGSKA (reference sequence). The germline V and J ends were trimmed by 7 bases and 7 bases, with 10 bases remaining between them. The CDR3 is 11 residues long. The chain's CDR3 is CSGGSGEKLFF. The CDR3 DNA reads TGCAGTGGAGGAAGCGGTGAAAAACTGTTTTTT.

The V and J genes are TRBV5-4 and TRBJ2-1, with 9 bases aligning to TRBD2. The CDR3 has 15 amino acids. V shed 7 bases, J shed 0 bases, and the junction held 5 bases outside the gene matches. From germline, CDR1 is SGHNT and CDR2 YYREEE (reference sequence). In nucleotides, the CDR3 is TGTGCCAGCGGGGCGGGGGGGGTCTCCTACAATGAGCAGTTCTTC. It translates to CASGAGGVSYNEQFF.

V and J are TRBV6-1 and TRBJ2-7, with 12 bases fitting TRBD2. The V gene end was trimmed by 4 bases and the J gene end by 5 bases; junction bases not matched to a gene: 6. This CDR3 has 15 residues. Germline values: CDR1 MNHNS, CDR2 SASEGT. CDR3 coding DNA: TGTGCCAGCAGTGTGACTAGCGGGAGTTCCCACGAGCAGTACTTC. It encodes CASSVTSGSSHEQYF.

DNA for the CDR3: TGTGCCACTTATCTAGCGGGAGGCACAGATACGCAGTATTTT. Protein sequence: CATYLAGGTDTQYF. The rearrangement uses TRBV15 and TRBJ2-3, with 10 bases that match TRBD2. This CDR3 is 14 amino acids long. Germline loops: CDR1 LNHNV, CDR2 YYDKDF (reference sequence). With 9 bases clipped from V and 1 base from J, the junction kept 4 bases outside the gene matches.

The V gene is TRBV5-5, the J gene TRBJ2-7; 7 bases align to TRBD2. The V and J ends lost 6 bases and 4 bases, in that order; junction bases with no gene match: 16. Germline CDR1 SGHKS, CDR2 YYEKEE (reference sequence). CDR3 size: 16 residues. CDR3 coding DNA: TGTGCCAGCACCAACCCCGGAGTGGCGGGGGAGTACGAGCAGTACTTC. As protein: CASTNPGVAGEYEQYF.

This chain connects TRBV4-2 to TRBJ2-1; 8 bases fit TRBD2. This CDR3 region has 16 residues. Germline CDR1 reads LGHNA; CDR2 reads YNFKEQ. J gave up 0 bases and V 1 base, and 2 bases lay outside the gene matches. CDR3 sequence reads: CASSQGSGSSYNEQFF. For the CDR3, the DNA is TGTGCCAGCAGCCAAGGGAGCGGGAGCTCCTACAATGAGCAGTTCTTC.

The V gene is TRBV6-1, the J gene TRBJ2-4; possible D gene TRBD1, 6 bases. This CDR3 is built from 14 residues. Trimming stripped 4 bases from V and 8 bases from J, with 15 bases between. Looked up from germline, CDR1 is MNHNS and CDR2 is SASEGT. CDR3 in amino acids: CASSASSGVDIQYF. CDR3 nucleotide sequence: TGTGCCAGCAGTGCCTCATCAGGGGTAGACATTCAGTACTTC.

This chain uses TRBV11-3 with TRBJ2-1, with TRBD1 matching 12 bases. Per germline, CDR1 SGHNT and CDR2 YENEEA. Losses at the gene ends were 5 bases for V and 7 bases for J; bases not matched to a gene: 6. The CDR3 consists of 15 residues. The CDR3, as DNA: TGTGCCAGCAGCGAGATGGGACAGGGGGCAAATGAGCAGTTCTTC. Protein: CASSEMGQGANEQFF.

The gene calls are TRBV5-1 and TRBJ2-3; D is uncertain. The CDR3 has 14 amino acids. Trimming took 0 bases from V and 5 from J, leaving 10 bases between them. Germline CDR1 and CDR2: SGHRS and YFSETQ. CDR3 protein: CASSLGRVQDTQYF. CDR3 DNA: TGCGCCAGCAGCTTGGGTCGAGTTCAAGATACGCAGTATTTT.

The chain combines TRBV2 with TRBJ2-3, with 12 positions matching TRBD2. The CDR3 length is 16 residues. CDR1 is SNHLY and CDR2 is FYNNEI in the germline V gene. The trim removed 10 bases at V and 2 bases at J, leaving 10 bases unmatched. The CDR3 reads CATTTSGSVNTDTQYF. CDR3 in DNA: TGTGCCACCACGACTAGCGGGAGTGTTAACACAGATACGCAGTATTTT.

The chain links TRBV16 to TRBJ2-7, with TRBD1 matching 12 bases. Per germline, CDR1 KGHSY and CDR2 FQNENV. The V and J ends lost 4 bases and 6 bases, in that order; junction bases with no gene match: 7. The CDR3 is 15 amino acids. The CDR3 sequence: CASSRPGQGAGEQYF. The DNA for the CDR3 is TGTGCCAGCAGCCGCCCGGGACAGGGGGCGGGCGAGCAGTACTTC.

The chain carries TRBV4-3 and TRBJ2-3; D unclear. The CDR3 length is 16 residues. The V gene's germline CDR1 is LGHNA and CDR2 YSLEER. Trimming removed 0 bases from V and 2 bases from J, with 12 bases in between. CDR3 residues: CASSQDHSPHTDTQYF. Here the CDR3 DNA reads TGCGCCAGCAGCCAAGATCACAGTCCCCACACAGATACGCAGTATTTT.

The rearrangement joins TRBV10-3 to TRBJ2-1; D may be TRBD1 (5 bases). Germline V gives CDR1 ENHRY, CDR2 SYGVKD. The CDR3 consists of 15 residues. Between the trimmed V and J ends, which lost 11 bases and 7 bases, there was a span of 24 bases. CDR3 residues: CAVALSQGARNEQFF. DNA for the CDR3: TGTGCCGTCGCATTATCGCAGGGCGCCAGGAATGAGCAGTTCTTC.

The chain joins TRBV27 to TRBJ1-2; D not certain. Per the germline V gene, CDR1 is MNHEY and CDR2 is SMNVEV (reference sequence). The CDR3 runs 16 residues. V lost 6 bases, J lost 6 bases, and 23 bases lay in between. CDR3 sequence (DNA): TGTGCCAGCAGCCCCGCGGGGAAGAATGTACGGGATGGCTACACCTTC. Translation: CASSPAGKNVRDGYTF.

This chain uses TRBV5-6 with TRBJ2-2; the D gene is possibly TRBD2 (6 bases). CDR3 length equals 16 residues. Between the trimmed V and J ends, which lost 0 bases and 4 bases, there was a span of 13 bases. CDR1 is SGHDT and CDR2 is YYEEEE in the germline V gene. The CDR3 coding sequence is TGTGCCAGCAGCTTGGGACCTTGGAGGGGCACCGGGGAGCTGTTTTTT. This sequence encodes CASSLGPWRGTGELFF.